Listed below are T cell receptor beta chains from one sample, sequenced in a study of cytomegalovirus exposure and HLA in healthy donors. Profiling relied on immunoSEQ multiplex PCR, and the TCRdb table lists in-frame clones only, not all of them. In total, the table holds roughly 39,000 clones. The sequenced sample was PBMCs. Receptors originate from a young man in good health and CMV-seronegative. The CDR3 runs from the conserved cysteine through the conserved F or W. A D gene is named only where the DNA matches it firmly.

d_call j_call v_call cdr3_aa cdr3_nt
NA TRBJ1-1 TRBV6-5 CASRLAINTEAFF TGTGCCAGCAGATTAGCTATTAACACTGAAGCTTTCTTT
TRBD2 TRBJ2-1 TRBV9 CASSVLAGYNEQFF TGTGCCAGCAGCGTACTAGCGGGATACAATGAGCAGTTCTTC
TRBD2 TRBJ2-3 TRBV4-3 CASSQDSGRERTDTQYF TGCGCCAGCAGCCAAGATAGTGGGCGGGAGAGAACAGATACGCAGTATTTT
TRBD1 TRBJ1-4 TRBV11-2 CASSLGTVGSEKLFF TGTGCCAGCAGCTTGGGGACAGTAGGTAGTGAAAAACTGTTTTTT
NA TRBJ2-7 TRBV7-2 CASSLAGGGYEQYF TGTGCCAGCAGCTTAGCGGGAGGAGGCTACGAGCAGTACTTC
TRBD2 TRBJ2-2 TRBV7-3 CASSLGASGSPGELFF TGTGCCAGCAGCTTGGGCGCTAGCGGGTCCCCCGGGGAGCTGTTTTTT
NA TRBJ2-3 TRBV5-8 CASSLSAASTDTQYF TGTGCCAGCAGCTTGTCTGCGGCTAGCACAGATACGCAGTATTTT
NA TRBJ2-1 TRBV4-2 CASSQASGVSYNEQFF TGTGCCAGCAGCCAGGCATCCGGGGTCTCCTACAATGAGCAGTTCTTC
TRBD1 TRBJ2-7 TRBV6-5 CASSYRGLSYEQYF TGTGCCAGCAGTTACAGGGGGCTCTCCTACGAGCAGTACTTC
TRBD2 TRBJ2-7 TRBV6-5 CASRGLAGGAYEQYF TGTGCCAGCAGGGGACTAGCGGGAGGTGCCTACGAGCAGTACTTC
TRBD1 TRBJ1-1 TRBV9 CASSVGTGGTEAFF TGTGCCAGCAGCGTAGGAACAGGGGGCACTGAAGCTTTCTTT
NA TRBJ1-4 TRBV7-9 CASSPPGHNEKLFF TGTGCCAGCAGCCCCCCGGGACATAATGAAAAACTGTTTTTT
TRBD2 TRBJ2-5 TRBV6-5 CASSPLTGGGETQYF TGTGCCAGCAGTCCCCTAACGGGCGGGGGGGAGACCCAGTACTTC
TRBD1 TRBJ1-1 TRBV5-1 CASSQRPGTGVLNTEAFF TGCGCCAGCAGCCAACGTCCCGGGACAGGGGTGCTCAACACTGAAGCTTTCTTT
NA TRBJ1-2 TRBV10-3 CAISEDSSGYTF TGTGCCATCAGTGAAGACAGTAGTGGCTACACCTTC
TRBD2 TRBJ2-5 TRBV18 CASSPLSGEETQYF TGTGCCAGCTCACCCCTTAGCGGGGAAGAGACCCAGTACTTC
TRBD2 TRBJ2-3 TRBV6-1 CASSEGLAGGPRNTQYF TGTGCCAGCAGTGAGGGACTAGCGGGAGGGCCTCGAAATACGCAGTATTTT
TRBD1 TRBJ1-6 TRBV25-1 CASSDRAYNSPLHF TGTGCCAGCAGCGACAGGGCCTATAATTCACCCCTCCACTTT
NA TRBJ1-1 TRBV27 CASSPVDSMNTEAFF TGTGCCAGCAGTCCCGTGGACTCAATGAACACTGAAGCTTTCTTT
TRBD1 TRBJ1-2 TRBV4-2 CASSQGTGGGYTF TGTGCCAGCAGCCAAGGGACAGGGGGTGGCTACACCTTC
TRBD1 TRBJ2-7 TRBV4-1 CASSRRTGGDEQYF TGCGCCAGCAGCCGCCGGACAGGGGGCGACGAGCAGTACTTC
TRBD1 TRBJ2-7 TRBV19 CASSTTGGSSYEQYF TGTGCCAGTAGTACCACAGGGGGTAGCTCCTACGAGCAGTACTTC
TRBD2 TRBJ2-1 TRBV18 CASSPGTGRGLAGGISDNEQFF TGTGCCAGCTCGCCCGGGACAGGGAGGGGACTAGCGGGAGGTATATCCGACAATGAGCAGTTCTTC
NA TRBJ2-2 TRBV29-1 CSVVETRNTGELFF TGCAGCGTTGTAGAGACTAGGAACACCGGGGAGCTGTTTTTT
NA TRBJ1-2 TRBV5-1 CASSLPAGTGKIYGYTF TGCGCCAGCAGCTTACCTGCGGGCACAGGGAAAATTTATGGCTACACCTTC
NA TRBJ1-5 TRBV6-5 CASSYSPTGSNQPQHF TGTGCCAGCAGTTACTCCCCTACAGGAAGCAATCAGCCCCAGCATTTT